Below, one T cell receptor (beta chain) is given with its context. The CDR3 length is 15 residues. Germline V gene lookup returns CDR1 SGHTS and CDR2 YDEGEE. Trimming removed 2 bases from V and 3 bases from J; junction bases left unmatched: 5. This sample is drawn from a study of OX40 agonist ivuxolimab in advanced cancers. Clones were read by immunoSEQ multiplex PCR, and TCRdb kept only the in-frame ones, dropping some. The data hold about 100,000 clones, with around 96% observed a single time. The J gene is TRBJ1-2, the V gene TRBV5-8; 9 bases are a match to TRBD1. The TCR comes from an adult with an advanced solid tumor such as melanoma, head and neck, liver or kidney cancer. The material was CD4+ or CD8+ T cells sorted from blood, obtained in a trial of the OX40 agonist ivuxolimab. CDR3 loop: CASSFGTGIHYGYTF. CDR3 DNA: TGTGCCAGCAGCTTCGGGACAGGGATTCACTATGGCTACACCTTC.